Shown below are 11 T cell receptor beta chains from a single sample sequenced in a study of memory CD4+ T cells and cytomegalovirus serostatus. Single viable CD3+CD4+CD8-CD45RO+ cells were sorted as the memory CD4+ T cells. Method: immunoSEQ multiplex PCR; TCRdb's copy keeps in-frame clones and lacks some. The table includes tens of thousands of clones, around 79% detected once. Material for sequencing was memory CD4+ T cells from blood. These TCRs come from an adult in good health and CMV-seronegative.

The chain employs TRBV6-4 and TRBJ1-3; D remains unclear. The V gene's germline CDR1 is MRHNA and CDR2 SNTAGT. V gave up 6 bases and J gave up 3 bases, with 21 bases separating them. This CDR3 comprises 17 residues. The chain's CDR3 is CASSPLGGKVDGNTIYF. CDR3 in DNA: TGTGCCAGCAGCCCCCTCGGTGGTAAGGTAGATGGAAACACCATATATTTT.

The chain links TRBV19 to TRBJ1-6; 12 bases are shared with TRBD1. The V segment lost 9 bases and the J segment 7 bases; nucleotides outside the gene matches: 16. The V gene's germline CDR1 is LNHDA and CDR2 SQIVND (reference sequence). The CDR3 extends over 18 amino acids. The CDR3 DNA reads as TGTGCCAGCAACCCGGGACAGGGGGCGCTTATGGGGAATTCACCCCTCCACTTT. Translation gives CASNPGQGALMGNSPLHF.

This chain links TRBV5-4 with TRBJ1-1; perhaps TRBD1 as D (5 bases). Per germline, CDR1 SGHNT and CDR2 YYREEE (reference sequence). The CDR3 has 15 amino acids. Trimming pared 6 bases from V and 3 bases from J, leaving 18 bases between. This chain's CDR3 is CASTESEGLDTEAFF. The CDR3 DNA reads TGTGCCAGCACCGAATCTGAGGGGTTGGACACTGAAGCTTTCTTT.

This chain connects TRBV30 to TRBJ2-1; a weak D match, TRBD1 (6 bases). The germline gives CDR1 GTSNPN, CDR2 SVGIG (reference sequence). This CDR3 is built from 13 residues. V lost 2 bases to trimming and J lost 9 bases, with 14 bases between them. The CDR3 is CAWSRTTGTEQFF. Written as DNA, the CDR3 is TGTGCCTGGAGTCGCACTACAGGGACTGAGCAGTTCTTC.

The J gene is TRBJ2-1, the V gene TRBV9; D uncertain. CDR3 size: 14 residues. Germline-derived CDR1 and CDR2 are SGDLS and YYNGEE. The germline V and J ends were trimmed by 4 bases and 7 bases, with 15 bases remaining between them. CDR3 residues: CASSQGPGRNEQFF. CDR3 DNA: TGTGCCAGCAGCCAAGGGCCGGGTCGGAATGAGCAGTTCTTC. Supplemented by reference TRBV9 and TRBJ2-1, the full variable domain reads DSGVTQTPKHLITATGQRVTLRCSPRSGDLSVYWYQQSLDQGLQFLIQYYNGEERAKGNILERFSAQQFPDLHSELNLSSLELGDSALYFCASSQGPGRNEQFFGPGTRLTVL.

The V gene is TRBV7-2, the J gene TRBJ2-2; D is ambiguous. Trimming shortened V by 2 bases and J by 3 bases, and 7 bases separated the two germline ends. Per the germline V gene, CDR1 is SGHTA and CDR2 is FQGNSA. This CDR3 region has 14 residues. CDR3 in amino acids: CASSLRGDTGELFF. Written as DNA, the CDR3 is TGTGCCAGCAGCTTAAGAGGTGACACCGGGGAGCTGTTTTTT.

The chain is built from TRBV6-5 and TRBJ2-6; D uncertain. Germline CDR1 is MNHEY and CDR2 is SVGAGI. Trimming removed 4 bases from V and 1 base from J, with 8 bases in between. The CDR3 totals 15 residues. CDR3 DNA: TGTGCCAGCAGTTTGCGACAATCTGGGGCCAACGTCCTGACTTTC. Its translation: CASSLRQSGANVLTF.

V usage is TRBV9 and J usage is TRBJ2-1, with D perhaps being TRBD1 or TRBD2 (5 bases each). Germline-derived CDR1 and CDR2 are SGDLS and YYNGEE. The CDR3 totals 15 residues. Trimming took 0 bases from V and 0 from J, leaving 7 bases between them. The CDR3 protein is CASSVGGNSYNEQFF. In DNA form, the CDR3 reads TGTGCCAGCAGCGTAGGGGGGAACTCCTACAATGAGCAGTTCTTC.

This chain joins TRBV7-8 and TRBJ1-1, with D unclear. CDR3 length equals 13 residues. V was cut by 5 bases and J by 5 bases, with 12 bases left in between. CDR1 SGHVS and CDR2 FQNEAQ come from the germline V gene. The CDR3 loop is CASSQGLRTEAFF. CDR3 nucleotides: TGTGCCAGCAGCCAAGGTTTAAGGACTGAAGCTTTCTTT.

The J gene is TRBJ1-6, the V gene TRBV7-8; TRBD1 matches at 8 bases. The V segment lost 6 bases and the J segment 7 bases; nucleotides outside the gene matches: 8. The CDR3 contains 15 residues. Looked up from germline, CDR1 is SGHVS and CDR2 is FQNEAQ. CDR3 bases: TGTGCCAGCAGTAATACCGGGACAGGAAATTCACCCCTCCACTTT. It translates to CASSNTGTGNSPLHF.

This chain links TRBV9 with TRBJ2-5; 8 nucleotides agree with TRBD2. Germline lookup yields CDR1 SGDLS and CDR2 YYNGEE. The CDR3 loop spans 14 amino acids. V shed 4 bases and J 4 bases; nucleotides not matched to a gene: 6. CDR3 bases: TGTGCCAGCAGCCCCGGGGCGGGGGGAGAGACCCAGTACTTC. This codes for CASSPGAGGETQYF. The whole variable domain, filled in from reference TRBV9 and TRBJ2-5, reads DSGVTQTPKHLITATGQRVTLRCSPRSGDLSVYWYQQSLDQGLQFLIQYYNGEERAKGNILERFSAQQFPDLHSELNLSSLELGDSALYFCASSPGAGGETQYFGPGTRLLVL.